The rows below give T cell receptor beta chains drawn from one sample of a study of CD8+ T cells in alopecia areata. Repertoires were generated with immunoSEQ multiplex PCR, while TCRdb's copy carries only in-frame clones and drops some. The table shows 35,000 to 50,000 clones, with under 70% occurring only once. The sequencing here drew on CD8+ T cells sorted from blood, taken at week 4, from a patient treated with tofacitinib. Source of these receptors: a human donor with alopecia areata. Each CDR3 is given with its conserved first and last residue. Fields, in order: clone size, J gene, V gene, D gene, CDR3 protein, CDR3 DNA. The D gene is left open where the match is weak. Clone sizes are given selectively: once, few, many, or a class where the clone is expanded.

size: .; J: TRBJ2-7; V: TRBV13; D: TRBD1; CDR3: CASSLETGGSEQYF; DNA: TGTGCCAGCAGCTTAGAGACAGGGGGCAGCGAGCAGTACTTC
size: .; J: TRBJ2-7; V: TRBV5-1; D: .; CDR3: CASTQGYEQYF; DNA: TGCGCCAGCACGCAGGGGTACGAGCAGTACTTC
size: few; J: TRBJ2-2; V: TRBV5-6; D: .; CDR3: CASSSLAGELFF; DNA: TGTGCCAGCAGCTCGCTAGCTGGGGAGCTGTTTTTT
size: .; J: TRBJ2-7; V: TRBV29-1; D: .; CDR3: CSVETDRTYEQYF; DNA: TGCAGCGTTGAAACTGACAGAACCTACGAGCAGTACTTC
size: few; J: TRBJ1-5; V: TRBV7-8; D: .; CDR3: CASRGENQPQHF; DNA: TGTGCCAGCCGGGGCGAAAATCAGCCCCAGCATTTT
size: .; J: TRBJ2-1; V: TRBV9; D: .; CDR3: CASSVGIVVGGEDQFF; DNA: TGTGCCAGCAGCGTAGGAATTGTAGTTGGGGGCGAAGATCAGTTCTTC
size: once; J: TRBJ2-3; V: TRBV19; D: .; CDR3: CASSMGGDTQYF; DNA: TGTGCCAGTAGTATGGGCGGAGATACGCAGTATTTT
size: .; J: TRBJ1-2; V: TRBV30; D: .; CDR3: CAWSVQGINYGYTF; DNA: TGTGCCTGGAGTGTACAAGGAATTAACTATGGCTACACCTTC
size: .; J: TRBJ2-2; V: TRBV30; D: .; CDR3: CAWSHSVDGELFF; DNA: TGTGCCTGGAGCCACAGCGTTGACGGGGAGCTGTTTTTT
size: .; J: TRBJ2-5; V: TRBV29-1; D: .; CDR3: CSVEAVGWHETQYF; DNA: TGCAGCGTTGAGGCGGTGGGCTGGCACGAGACCCAGTACTTC